The sample holds many counts of the clone carrying this T cell receptor (beta chain). MiXCR was run by TCRdb on the RT-PCR reads, yielding one entry per CDR3 protein. The repertoire holds around 600,000 distinct CDR3 sequences, about 11% seen once, with 11% in the top ten. CDR1 and CDR2 (germline): DFQATT, SNEGSKA (reference sequence). V trimming: 6 bases; J trimming: 0 bases; junction bases outside the gene matches: 9. The CDR3 runs 15 residues. The data were taken from a study of response to subunit inactivated influenza vaccine. These data were also reused for a study on T cells expressing NK-cell markers. That source notes: 5'RACE template switching with UMIs produced the TCR beta cDNA. Sorted CD3+CD56-NKG2C+, CD3+CD56+NKG2C+ and CD3+CD56+NKG2C- T cells supplied the TCR beta repertoires. Several experiments confined sorting to alpha-beta TCR T cells with an anti-gamma-delta TCR antibody. The study found these clonotypes also leading the CD3+CD56-NKG2C+ fraction in a few donors.

The source was PBMCs from blood, collected on the day of vaccination. J is TRBJ1-2 and V is TRBV20-1, with 8 nucleotides matching TRBD1. The clonotype was recovered from a man aged 45-65 years who received an inactivated influenza vaccine. As DNA, the CDR3 is TGCAGTGCCAATGGACAGGGCTTGCCTAACTATGGCTACACCTTC. Translation gives CSANGQGLPNYGYTF.